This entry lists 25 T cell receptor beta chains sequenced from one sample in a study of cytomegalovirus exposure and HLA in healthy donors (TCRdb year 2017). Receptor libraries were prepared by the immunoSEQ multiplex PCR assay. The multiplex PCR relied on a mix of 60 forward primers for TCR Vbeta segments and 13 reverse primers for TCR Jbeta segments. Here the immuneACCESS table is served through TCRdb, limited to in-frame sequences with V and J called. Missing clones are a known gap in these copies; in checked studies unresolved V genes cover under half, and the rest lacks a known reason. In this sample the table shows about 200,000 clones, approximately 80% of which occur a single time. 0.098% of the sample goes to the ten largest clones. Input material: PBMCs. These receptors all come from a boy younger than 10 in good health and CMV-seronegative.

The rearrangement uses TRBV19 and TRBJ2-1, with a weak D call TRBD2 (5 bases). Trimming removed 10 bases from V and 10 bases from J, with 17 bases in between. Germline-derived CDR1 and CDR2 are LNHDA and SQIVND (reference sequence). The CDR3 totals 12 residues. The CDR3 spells CATRGFVPEQFF. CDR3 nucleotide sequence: TGTGCCACCAGAGGGTTTGTCCCCGAGCAGTTCTTC.

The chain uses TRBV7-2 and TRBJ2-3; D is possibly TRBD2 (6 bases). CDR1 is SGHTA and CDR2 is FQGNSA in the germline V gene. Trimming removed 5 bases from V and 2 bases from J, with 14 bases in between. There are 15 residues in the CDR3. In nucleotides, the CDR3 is TGTGCCAGCAGCCTGGCGGGGACCTTCACAGATACGCAGTATTTT. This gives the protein CASSLAGTFTDTQYF.

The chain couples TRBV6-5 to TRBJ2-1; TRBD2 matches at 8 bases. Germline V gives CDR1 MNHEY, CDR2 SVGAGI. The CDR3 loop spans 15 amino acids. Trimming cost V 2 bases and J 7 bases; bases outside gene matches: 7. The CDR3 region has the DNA TGTGCCAGCAGTTACCCTAAGGGCGGGGGGAATGAGCAGTTCTTC. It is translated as CASSYPKGGGNEQFF.

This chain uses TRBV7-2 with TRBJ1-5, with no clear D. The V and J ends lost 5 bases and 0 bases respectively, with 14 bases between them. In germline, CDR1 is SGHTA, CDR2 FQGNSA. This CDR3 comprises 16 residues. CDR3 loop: CASSIAGLSSNQPQHF. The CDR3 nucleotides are TGTGCCAGCAGCATCGCGGGCTTAAGTAGCAATCAGCCCCAGCATTTT.

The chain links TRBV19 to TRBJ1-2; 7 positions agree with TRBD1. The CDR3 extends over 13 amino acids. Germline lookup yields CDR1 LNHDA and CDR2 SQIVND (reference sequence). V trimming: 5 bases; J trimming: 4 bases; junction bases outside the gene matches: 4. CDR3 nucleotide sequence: TGTGCCAGTAGTTCTCGACAGGGCTATGGCTACACCTTC. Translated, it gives CASSSRQGYGYTF.

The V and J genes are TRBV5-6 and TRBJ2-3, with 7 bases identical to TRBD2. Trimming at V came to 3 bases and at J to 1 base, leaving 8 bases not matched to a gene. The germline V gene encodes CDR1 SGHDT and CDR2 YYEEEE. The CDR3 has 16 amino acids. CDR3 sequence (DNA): TGTGCCAGCAGCTGGCCCTTCGCGGGAGGCACAGATACGCAGTATTTT. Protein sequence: CASSWPFAGGTDTQYF. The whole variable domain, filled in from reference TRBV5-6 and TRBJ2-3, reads DAGVTQSPTHLIKTRGQQVTLRCSPKSGHDTVSWYQQALGQGPQFIFQYYEEEERQRGNFPDRFSGHQFPNYSSELNVNALLLGDSALYLCASSWPFAGGTDTQYFGPGTRLTVL.

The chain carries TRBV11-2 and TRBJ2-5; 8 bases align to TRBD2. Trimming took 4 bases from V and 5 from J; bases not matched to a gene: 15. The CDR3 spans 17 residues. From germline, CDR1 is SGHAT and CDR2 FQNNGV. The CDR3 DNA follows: TGTGCCAGCAGCTCCCCCACGGGGGGGCTATTGGGGGAGACCCAGTACTTC. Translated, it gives CASSSPTGGLLGETQYF.

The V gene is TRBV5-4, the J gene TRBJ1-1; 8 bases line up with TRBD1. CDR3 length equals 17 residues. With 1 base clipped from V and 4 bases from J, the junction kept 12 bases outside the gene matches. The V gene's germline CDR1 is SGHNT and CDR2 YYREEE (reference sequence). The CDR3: CASSLWRLATGVTEAFF. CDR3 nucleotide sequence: TGTGCCAGCAGCTTGTGGCGTCTCGCGACAGGGGTCACTGAAGCTTTCTTT.

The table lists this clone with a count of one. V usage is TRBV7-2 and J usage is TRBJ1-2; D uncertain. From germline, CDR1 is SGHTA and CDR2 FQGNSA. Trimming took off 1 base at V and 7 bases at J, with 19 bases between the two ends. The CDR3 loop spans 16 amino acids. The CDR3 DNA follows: TGTGCCAGCAGCTTAGATCGGCAGGTCCCTTCCGGTGGCTACACCTTC. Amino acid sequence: CASSLDRQVPSGGYTF.

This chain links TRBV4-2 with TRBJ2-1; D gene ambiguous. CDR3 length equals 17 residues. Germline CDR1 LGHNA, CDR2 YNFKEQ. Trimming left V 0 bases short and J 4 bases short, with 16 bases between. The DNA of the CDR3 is TGTGCCAGCAGCCAAGATTTGGGCCTCAGCCCTTACAATGAGCAGTTCTTC. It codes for CASSQDLGLSPYNEQFF.

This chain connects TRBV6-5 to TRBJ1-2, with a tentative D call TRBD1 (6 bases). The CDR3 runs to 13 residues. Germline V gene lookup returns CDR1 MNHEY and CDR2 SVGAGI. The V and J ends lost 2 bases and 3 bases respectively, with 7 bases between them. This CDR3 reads CASSYKGDYGYTF. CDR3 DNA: TGTGCCAGCAGTTACAAGGGGGACTATGGCTACACCTTC.

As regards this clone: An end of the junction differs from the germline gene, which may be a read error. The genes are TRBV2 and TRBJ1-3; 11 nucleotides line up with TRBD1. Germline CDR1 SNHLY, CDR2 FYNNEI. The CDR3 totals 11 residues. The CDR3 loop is CASSTGTGGIF. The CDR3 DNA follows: TGTGCCAGCAGCACCGGGACAGGGGGGATTTTT.

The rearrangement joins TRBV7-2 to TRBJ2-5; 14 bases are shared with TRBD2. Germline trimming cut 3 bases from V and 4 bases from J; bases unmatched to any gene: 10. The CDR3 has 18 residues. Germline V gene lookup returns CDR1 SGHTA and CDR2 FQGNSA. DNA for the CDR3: TGTGCCAGCAGCTTCTCTCTCTGGACTAGCGGGGGGAGAGAGACCCAGTACTTC. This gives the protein CASSFSLWTSGGRETQYF.

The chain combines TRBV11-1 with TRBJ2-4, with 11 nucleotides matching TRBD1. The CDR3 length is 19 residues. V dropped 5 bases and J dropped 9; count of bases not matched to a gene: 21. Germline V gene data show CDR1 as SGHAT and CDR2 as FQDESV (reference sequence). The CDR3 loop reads CASSRLGQGVYGSLGIQYF. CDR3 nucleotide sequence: TGTGCCAGCAGCCGCTTGGGACAGGGGGTCTACGGATCCTTGGGCATTCAGTACTTC. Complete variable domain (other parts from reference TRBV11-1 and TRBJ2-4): EAEVAQSPRYKITEKSQAVAFWCDPISGHATLYWYRQILGQGPELLVQFQDESVVDDSQLPKDRFSAERLKGVDSTLKIQPAELGDSAMYLCASSRLGQGVYGSLGIQYFGAGTRLSVL.

CDR3 in amino acids: CASSLRDRDNSPLHF. DNA of the CDR3: TGCGCCAGCAGCTTACGAGACAGGGATAATTCACCCCTCCACTTT. The rearrangement uses TRBV5-1 and TRBJ1-6; 7 nucleotides line up with TRBD1. This CDR3 region has 15 residues. The germline CDR1 and CDR2 sequences are SGHRS and YFSETQ. V trimming: 2 bases; J trimming: 5 bases; junction bases outside the gene matches: 4.

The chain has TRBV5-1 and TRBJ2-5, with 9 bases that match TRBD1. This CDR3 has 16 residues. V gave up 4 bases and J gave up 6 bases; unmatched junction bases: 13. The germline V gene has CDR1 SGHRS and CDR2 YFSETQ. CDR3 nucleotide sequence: TGCGCCAGCAGCCCAGCACCCGGACAGGGGATGAAGACCCAGTACTTC. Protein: CASSPAPGQGMKTQYF.

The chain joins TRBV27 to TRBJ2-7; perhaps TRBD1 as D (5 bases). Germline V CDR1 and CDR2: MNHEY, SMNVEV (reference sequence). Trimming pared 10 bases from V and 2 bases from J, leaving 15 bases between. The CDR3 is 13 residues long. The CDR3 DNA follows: TGTGCCACCGAAGGGCCAGGGCCCTACGAGCAGTACTTC. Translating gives CATEGPGPYEQYF.

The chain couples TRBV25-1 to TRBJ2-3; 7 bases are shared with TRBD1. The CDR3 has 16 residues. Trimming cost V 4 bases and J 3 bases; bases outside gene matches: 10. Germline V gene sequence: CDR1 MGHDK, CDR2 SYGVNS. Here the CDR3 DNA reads TGTGCCAGCAGTGCGCGGGCGACAGGGTTGACAGATACGCAGTATTTT. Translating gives CASSARATGLTDTQYF.

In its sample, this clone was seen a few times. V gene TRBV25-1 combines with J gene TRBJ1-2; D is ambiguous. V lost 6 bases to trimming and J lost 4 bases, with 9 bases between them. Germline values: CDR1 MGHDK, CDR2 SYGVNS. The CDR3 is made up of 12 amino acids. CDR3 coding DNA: TGTGCCAGCAGCGGACTCGTCTATGGCTACACCTTC. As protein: CASSGLVYGYTF.

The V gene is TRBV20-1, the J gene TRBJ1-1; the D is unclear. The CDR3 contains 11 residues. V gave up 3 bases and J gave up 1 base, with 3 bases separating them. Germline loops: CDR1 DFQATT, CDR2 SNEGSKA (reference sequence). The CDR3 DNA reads TGCAGTGCTAGCTCGAACACTGAAGCTTTCTTT. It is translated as CSASSNTEAFF.

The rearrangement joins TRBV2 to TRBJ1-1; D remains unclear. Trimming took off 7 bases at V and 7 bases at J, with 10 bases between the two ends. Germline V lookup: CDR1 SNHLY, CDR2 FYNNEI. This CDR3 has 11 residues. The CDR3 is CASMLEFEAFF. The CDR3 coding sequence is TGTGCCAGCATGCTTGAGTTTGAAGCTTTCTTT.

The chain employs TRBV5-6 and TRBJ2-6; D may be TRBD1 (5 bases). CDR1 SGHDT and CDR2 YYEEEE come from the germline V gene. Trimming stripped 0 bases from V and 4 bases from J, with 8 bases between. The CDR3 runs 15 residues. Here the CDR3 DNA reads TGTGCCAGCAGCTTGGGATGGGGCGGGGCCAACGTCCTGACTTTC. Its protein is CASSLGWGGANVLTF.

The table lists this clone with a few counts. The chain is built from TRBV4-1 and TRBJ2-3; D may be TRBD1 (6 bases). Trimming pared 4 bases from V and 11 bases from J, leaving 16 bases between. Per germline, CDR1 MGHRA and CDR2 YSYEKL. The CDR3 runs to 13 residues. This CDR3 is CASSRPGQLGQYF. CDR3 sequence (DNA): TGCGCCAGCAGCCGCCCGGGACAACTCGGGCAGTATTTT.

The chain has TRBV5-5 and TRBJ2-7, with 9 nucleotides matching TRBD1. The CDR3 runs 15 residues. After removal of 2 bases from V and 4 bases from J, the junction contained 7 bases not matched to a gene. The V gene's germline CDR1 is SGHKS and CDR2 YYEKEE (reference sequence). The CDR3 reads CASSFDRDRDYEQYF. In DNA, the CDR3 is TGTGCCAGCAGCTTCGACCGGGACAGGGATTACGAGCAGTACTTC.

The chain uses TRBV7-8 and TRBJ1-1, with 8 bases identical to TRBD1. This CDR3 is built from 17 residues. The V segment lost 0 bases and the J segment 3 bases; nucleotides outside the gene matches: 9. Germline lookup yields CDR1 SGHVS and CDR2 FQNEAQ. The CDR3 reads CASSLARVRGLDTEAFF. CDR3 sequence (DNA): TGTGCCAGCAGCTTAGCGCGGGTCAGGGGGCTGGACACTGAAGCTTTCTTT. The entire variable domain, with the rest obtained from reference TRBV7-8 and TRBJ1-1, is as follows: GAGVSQSPRYKVAKRGQDVALRCDPISGHVSLFWYQQALGQGPEFLTYFQNEAQLDKSGLPSDRFFAERPEGSVSTLKIQRTQQEDSAVYLCASSLARVRGLDTEAFFGQGTRLTVV.